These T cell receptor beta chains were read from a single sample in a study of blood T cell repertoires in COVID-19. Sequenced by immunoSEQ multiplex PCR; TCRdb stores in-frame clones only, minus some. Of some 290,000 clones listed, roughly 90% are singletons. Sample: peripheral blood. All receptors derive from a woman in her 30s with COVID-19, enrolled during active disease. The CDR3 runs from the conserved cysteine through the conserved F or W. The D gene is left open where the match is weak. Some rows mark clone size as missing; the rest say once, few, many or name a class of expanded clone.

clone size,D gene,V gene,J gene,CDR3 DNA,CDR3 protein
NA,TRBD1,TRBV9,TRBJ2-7,TGTGCCAGCAGTCCGGGGACAGGTGCCTACGAGCAGTACTTC,CASSPGTGAYEQYF
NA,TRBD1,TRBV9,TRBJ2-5,TGTGCCAGCAGCTCAAGGACAGGGGGCGAGACCCAGTACTTC,CASSSRTGGETQYF
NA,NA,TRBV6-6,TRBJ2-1,TGTGCCAGCAGACCCCGACAGGTCAGCTCCTACAATGAGCAGTTCTTC,CASRPRQVSSYNEQFF
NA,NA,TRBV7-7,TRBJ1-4,TGTGCTAGCAGCTTAGGCCCACGGGGAGTGAATGAAAAACTGTTTTTT,CASSLGPRGVNEKLFF
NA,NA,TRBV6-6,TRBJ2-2,TGTGCCAGCAGTTACTCGATTAGCAGAAACACCGGGGAGCTGTTTTTT,CASSYSISRNTGELFF
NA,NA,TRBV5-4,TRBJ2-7,TGTGCCAGCAGCTTCGGACAGAGTTCCTACGAGCAGTACTTC,CASSFGQSSYEQYF
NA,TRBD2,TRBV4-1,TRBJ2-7,TGCGCCAGCAGCCAAGCTCTAACCGGGACTAGCGGGGAAGACTACGAGCAGTACTTC,CASSQALTGTSGEDYEQYF
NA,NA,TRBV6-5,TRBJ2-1,TGTGCCAGCAGTTACGGAGCGGGCTCAGACAATGAGCAGTTCTTC,CASSYGAGSDNEQFF
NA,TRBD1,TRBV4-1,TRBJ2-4,TGCGCCAGCAGCCAAGGGGCTGGAGGAACGGGACAGGGTGCCAAAAACATTCAGTACTTC,CASSQGAGGTGQGAKNIQYF
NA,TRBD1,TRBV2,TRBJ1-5,TGTGCCAGCAGCACCGGGACAGGGACGGGTCAGCCCCAGCATTTT,CASSTGTGTGQPQHF
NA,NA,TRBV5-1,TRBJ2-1,TGCGCCAGCAGCCGCGATGGGGGCGGGAGTAGCAATGAGCAGTTCTTC,CASSRDGGGSSNEQFF
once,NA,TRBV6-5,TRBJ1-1,TGTGCCAGCAGACTCTCAGTGGGAGGGAGGGGCGCTTTCTTT,CASRLSVGGRGAFF
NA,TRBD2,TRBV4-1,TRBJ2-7,TGCGCCAGCAGCCCAGGCCCAGCGGGAGTTTACGAGCAGTACTTC,CASSPGPAGVYEQYF
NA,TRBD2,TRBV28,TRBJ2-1,TGTGCCAGCAGTTTATTAGGACTAGCGGGAGAAGGTCCCTACAATGAGCAGTTCTTC,CASSLLGLAGEGPYNEQFF
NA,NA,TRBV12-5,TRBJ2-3,TGTGCTAGTGAAATCTGGCAGGGTTGCACAGATACGCAGTATTTT,CASEIWQGCTDTQYF
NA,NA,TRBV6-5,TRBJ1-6,TGTGCCAGCAGTTATACCTCCCGACAGTTAAATTCACCCCTCCACTTT,CASSYTSRQLNSPLHF
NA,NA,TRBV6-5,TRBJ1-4,TGTGCCAGCAGACACTCCAGGGCAGGGGTGGAAAAACTGTTTTTT,CASRHSRAGVEKLFF
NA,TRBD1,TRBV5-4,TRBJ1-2,TGTGCCAGCAGCTCTCGTGTCGGACAGGGGAAATATGGCTACACCTTC,CASSSRVGQGKYGYTF
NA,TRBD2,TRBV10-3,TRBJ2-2,TGTGCCATCAGTCCCCCGGGGAGGGCCGGGGAGCTGTTTTTT,CAISPPGRAGELFF
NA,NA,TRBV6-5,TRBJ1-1,TGTGCCAGCAGCTCCGGCGGGGGACCTGAAGCTTTCTTT,CASSSGGGPEAFF
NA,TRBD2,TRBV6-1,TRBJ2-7,TGTGCCAGCAGTGAAGCTGCTAGCGGAGCCTACGAGCAGTACTTC,CASSEAASGAYEQYF
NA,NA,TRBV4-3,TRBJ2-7,TGCGCCAGCAGCCACGGGACTGGGACCTACGAGCAGTACTTC,CASSHGTGTYEQYF
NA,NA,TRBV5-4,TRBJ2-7,TGTGCCAGCAGCTTGGACGCAGCCGGGGAGCAGTACTTC,CASSLDAAGEQYF
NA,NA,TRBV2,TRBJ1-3,TGTGCCAGCAGTGACAGGGCGCGTGGAAACACCATATATTTT,CASSDRARGNTIYF
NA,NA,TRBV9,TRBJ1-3,TGTGCCAGCAGCGGTCCAGGGGCAGCCGGAAACACCATATATTTT,CASSGPGAAGNTIYF
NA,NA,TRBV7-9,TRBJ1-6,TGTGCCAGCAGCTTAGGGGGGCTTGGGGGAAATTCACCCCTCCACTTT,CASSLGGLGGNSPLHF
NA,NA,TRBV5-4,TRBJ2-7,TGTGCCAGCAGTCTGGCTCAGGGAATAGTCTACGAGCAGTACTTC,CASSLAQGIVYEQYF
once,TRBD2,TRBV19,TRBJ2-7,TGTGCCAGCAGACTAGCGGGGACCACTATCCACGAGCAGTACTTC,CASRLAGTTIHEQYF
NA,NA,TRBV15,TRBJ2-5,TGTGCCACCAGCAGATCAGGACAAGAGACCCAGTACTTC,CATSRSGQETQYF
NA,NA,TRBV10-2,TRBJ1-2,TGCGCCAGCAGTGATAAAGGGACACTTTATGGCTACACCTTC,CASSDKGTLYGYTF
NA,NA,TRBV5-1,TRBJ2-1,TGCGCCAGCAGCTTTAATGTTGGCAGGGCGTATGAGCAGTTCTTC,CASSFNVGRAYEQFF
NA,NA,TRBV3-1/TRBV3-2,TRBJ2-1,TGTGCCAGCGGCCTGAGCTCCTACAATGAGCAGTTCTTC,CASGLSSYNEQFF
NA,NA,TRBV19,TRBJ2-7,TGTGCCAGTAGTGACCAGCGGACAGCGTACTTC,CASSDQRTAYF
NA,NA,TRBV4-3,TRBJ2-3,TGCGCCAGCAGCCCAACAGGGACAGATACGCAGTATTTT,CASSPTGTDTQYF
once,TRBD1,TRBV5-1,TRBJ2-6,TGCGCCAGCAGGGCAGGGGGCTGGTCTGGGGCCAACGTCCTGACTTTC,CASRAGGWSGANVLTF
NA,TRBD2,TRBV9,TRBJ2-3,TGTGCCAGCAGCGCCCGACTAGCGGGAGGGGGGACAGATACGCAGTATTTT,CASSARLAGGGTDTQYF
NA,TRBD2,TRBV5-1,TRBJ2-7,TGCGCCAGCAGCTCAGAGCCGACTAGCGGCTACGACGAGCAGTACTTC,CASSSEPTSGYDEQYF
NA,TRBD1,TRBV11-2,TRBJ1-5,TGTGCCAGCAGCTTAGATAGGGGGCCGGGGCAGCCCCAGCATTTT,CASSLDRGPGQPQHF
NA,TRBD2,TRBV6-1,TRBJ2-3,TGTGCCAGCAGTGCTCGTAGCGGGTCCAGCACAGATACGCAGTATTTT,CASSARSGSSTDTQYF
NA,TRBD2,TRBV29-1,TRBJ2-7,TGCAGCGCAAGTAGCGGGAGAAACTACGAGCAGTACTTC,CSASSGRNYEQYF
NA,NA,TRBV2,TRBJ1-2,TGTGCCAGCAGTGAAATGGGGCGGCGTGGCTACACCTTC,CASSEMGRRGYTF